What follows are 16 T cell receptor beta chains derived from one specimen sequenced in a study of shared clonotypes between healthy human individuals. Assay used: immunoSEQ multiplex PCR; TCRdb lists only in-frame clones, some missing. This sample carries 2 million to 2.5 million clones, 93% of them seen once, and the ten largest clones take around 0.4%. Sample: naive CD4+ T cells from PBMCs. Described subset: CD45RA+ positively selected. The receptors come from a man aged 18 to 30 in good health. Some clones in this sample may be carry-over from other donors' samples.

The genes are TRBV13 and TRBJ2-5; 9 bases align to TRBD1. The CDR3 length is 15 residues. Trimming took 5 bases from V and 4 from J; bases not matched to a gene: 8. Germline CDR1 is PRHDT and CDR2 is FYEKMQ (reference sequence). The CDR3 region has the DNA TGTGCCAGCAGCCTGACCGGGACAGGGAGAGAGACCCAGTACTTC. Translated: CASSLTGTGRETQYF.

This rearrangement joins TRBV2 to TRBJ1-5, with D hard to call. Trimming shortened V by 1 base and J by 3 bases, and 13 bases separated the two germline ends. The V gene's germline CDR1 is SNHLY and CDR2 FYNNEI. The CDR3 length is 16 residues. In DNA, the CDR3 is TGTGCCAGCAGTGAAGGGAGAGGGAAACCCAATCAGCCCCAGCATTTT. Amino acid sequence: CASSEGRGKPNQPQHF.

The CDR3 region is CASSPTRDSVDTQYF. In DNA, the CDR3 is TGTGCCAGCAGCCCCACCCGGGACAGCGTAGATACGCAGTATTTT. The chain has TRBV11-3 and TRBJ2-3; TRBD1 matches 7 bases. The CDR3 length is 15 residues. CDR1 and CDR2 (germline): SGHNT, YENEEA. Trimming cost V 5 bases and J 5 bases; bases outside gene matches: 10. The variable domain in full, completed from reference TRBV11-3 and TRBJ2-3, reads EAGVVQSPRYKIIEKKQPVAFWCNPISGHNTLYWYLQNLGQGPELLIRYENEEAVDDSQLPKDRFSAERLKGVDSTLKIQPAELGDSAVYLCASSPTRDSVDTQYFGPGTRLTVL.

The V call is TRBV15, the J call TRBJ2-1; no firm D call. Germline CDR1 LNHNV, CDR2 YYDKDF (reference sequence). V was cut by 0 bases and J by 8 bases, with 14 bases left in between. This CDR3 spans 15 amino acids. The CDR3 spells CATSRDRTPGDEQFF. Here the CDR3 DNA reads TGTGCCACCAGCAGAGACCGGACCCCTGGCGATGAGCAGTTCTTC.

This chain connects TRBV5-4 to TRBJ2-5; D gene ambiguous. Trimming took 0 bases from V and 6 from J, leaving 9 bases between them. The CDR3 consists of 13 residues. CDR1 is SGHNT and CDR2 is YYREEE in the germline V gene (reference sequence). DNA for the CDR3: TGTGCCAGCAGCTTGGATAGTGTTCAGACCCAGTACTTC. The encoded protein is CASSLDSVQTQYF.

The chain couples TRBV18 to TRBJ1-4; the match to TRBD1 covers 9 bases. Trimming took 4 bases from V and 0 from J; bases not matched to a gene: 12. Germline CDR1 and CDR2: KGHSH and LQKENI. The CDR3 totals 19 residues. For the CDR3, the DNA is TGTGCCAGCTCACAAAACGATCCGGGACAGGGTGCAACTAATGAAAAACTGTTTTTT. It codes for CASSQNDPGQGATNEKLFF.

The chain links TRBV7-3 to TRBJ2-3; 10 bases fit TRBD2. Trimming cost V 6 bases and J 0 bases; bases outside gene matches: 12. Looked up from germline, CDR1 is SGHTA and CDR2 is FQGTGA. The CDR3 totals 18 residues. The CDR3: CASRPTIGTSASTDTQYF. CDR3 in DNA: TGTGCCAGCAGGCCTACAATCGGGACTAGCGCCAGCACAGATACGCAGTATTTT.

This sequence joins TRBV28 and TRBJ1-5, with a tentative D call TRBD1 (5 bases). Germline V CDR1 and CDR2: MDHEN, SYDVKM. Trimming pared 3 bases from V and 4 bases from J, leaving 16 bases between. This CDR3 is 16 amino acids long. Here the CDR3 reads CASSLVVRVLNQPQHF. CDR3 in DNA: TGTGCCAGCAGTTTGGTAGTCAGGGTGCTTAATCAGCCCCAGCATTTT.

The J gene is TRBJ1-2, the V gene TRBV28; no reliable D call. The ends were cut back, 6 bases at V and 7 bases at J, with 12 bases in the middle. Germline lookup yields CDR1 MDHEN and CDR2 SYDVKM. This CDR3 contains 12 residues. DNA of the CDR3: TGTGCCAGCAGCCGAAGGGCGGGTGGCTACACCTTC. Its protein product is CASSRRAGGYTF.

The rearrangement links TRBV19 to TRBJ2-1, with D tentatively TRBD2 (7 bases). Germline V gene lookup returns CDR1 LNHDA and CDR2 SQIVND (reference sequence). Trimming removed 3 bases from V and 9 bases from J, with 12 bases in between. CDR3 size: 13 residues. The CDR3 spells CASSIGGPGEQFF. The CDR3 DNA follows: TGTGCCAGTAGTATCGGGGGGCCTGGTGAGCAGTTCTTC.

The CDR3 DNA follows: TGTGCCAGTAGTATAGAGAGACAGGTCAGGGAGCTGTTTTTT. This encodes CASSIERQVRELFF. The genes are TRBV19 and TRBJ2-2, with a possible D match to TRBD1 (6 bases). The germline CDR1 and CDR2 sequences are LNHDA and SQIVND (reference sequence). Trimming took off 0 bases at V and 9 bases at J, with 11 bases between the two ends. The length of the CDR3 is 14 residues.

The chain combines TRBV30 with TRBJ1-5, with 7 bases identical to TRBD1. The J segment lost 4 bases and the V segment lost 3 bases, leaving 3 bases of the junction unmatched. Per germline, CDR1 GTSNPN and CDR2 SVGIG (reference sequence). The CDR3 length is 13 residues. This CDR3 reads CAWSKQGNQPQHF. The CDR3 coding sequence is TGTGCCTGGAGCAAACAGGGGAATCAGCCCCAGCATTTT.

CDR3 nucleotides: TGTGCCAGCAGTATCCGGGACCGGGCTACCCAGTACTTC. It encodes CASSIRDRATQYF. This chain uses TRBV27 with TRBJ2-5; tentatively, D is TRBD1 or TRBD2 (5 bases each). The germline gives CDR1 MNHEY, CDR2 SMNVEV (reference sequence). Between the trimmed V and J ends, which lost 5 bases and 8 bases, there was a span of 15 bases. This CDR3 region has 13 residues.

The rearrangement joins TRBV19 to TRBJ2-1, with 9 bases aligning to TRBD2. Germline CDR1 is LNHDA and CDR2 is SQIVND (reference sequence). The CDR3 extends over 17 amino acids. The V and J ends lost 5 bases and 2 bases, in that order; junction bases with no gene match: 10. CDR3 in amino acids: CASSSLTSGFTYNEQFF. The CDR3 DNA reads TGTGCCAGTAGTTCCCTGACTAGCGGCTTTACCTACAATGAGCAGTTCTTC.

As to this clone: Other nucleotide sequences in the sample specify the same CDR3. The chain recombines TRBV6-5 with TRBJ1-2; weak D call: TRBD1 (5 bases). This CDR3 has 14 amino acids. The germline V gene encodes CDR1 MNHEY and CDR2 SVGAGI. Between the trimmed V and J ends, which lost 4 bases and 2 bases, there was a span of 11 bases. DNA for the CDR3: TGTGCCAGCAGTTCGGACCGGGGGAACTATGGCTACACCTTC. It yields the protein CASSSDRGNYGYTF.

The rearrangement uses TRBV9 and TRBJ2-3, with TRBD2 matching 7 bases. CDR1 and CDR2 from the germline V gene are SGDLS and YYNGEE. CDR3 length equals 16 residues. V shed 4 bases, J shed 2 bases, and the junction held 10 bases outside the gene matches. This chain's CDR3 is CASSPRVGRFTDTQYF. DNA of the CDR3: TGTGCCAGCAGCCCACGGGTCGGGAGGTTCACAGATACGCAGTATTTT. Supplemented by reference TRBV9 and TRBJ2-3, the full variable domain reads DSGVTQTPKHLITATGQRVTLRCSPRSGDLSVYWYQQSLDQGLQFLIQYYNGEERAKGNILERFSAQQFPDLHSELNLSSLELGDSALYFCASSPRVGRFTDTQYFGPGTRLTVL.